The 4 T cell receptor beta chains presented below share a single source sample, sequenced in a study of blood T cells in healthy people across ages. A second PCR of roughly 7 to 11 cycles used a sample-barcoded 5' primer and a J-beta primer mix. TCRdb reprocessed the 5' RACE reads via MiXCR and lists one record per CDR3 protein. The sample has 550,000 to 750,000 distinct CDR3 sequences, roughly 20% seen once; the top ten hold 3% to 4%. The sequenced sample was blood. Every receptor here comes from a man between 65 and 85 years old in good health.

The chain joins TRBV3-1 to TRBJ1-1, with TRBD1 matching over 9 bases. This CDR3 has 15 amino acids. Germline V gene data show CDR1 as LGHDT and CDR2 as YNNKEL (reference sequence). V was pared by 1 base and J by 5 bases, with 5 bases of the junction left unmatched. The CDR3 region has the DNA TGTGCCAGCAGCCAAGTGACAGGGGGAAAAACTGAAGCTTTCTTT. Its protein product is CASSQVTGGKTEAFF. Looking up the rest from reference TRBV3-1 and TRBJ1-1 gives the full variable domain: DTAVSQTPKYLVTQMGNDKSIKCEQNLGHDTMYWYKQDSKKFLKIMFSYNNKELIINETVPNRFSPKSPDKAHLNLHINSLELGDSAVYFCASSQVTGGKTEAFFGQGTRLTVV.

The CDR3 DNA sequence: TGTGCCAGCAGCTCTCGGGACACCGGTCGTGAGCAGTACTTC. Amino acid sequence: CASSSRDTGREQYF. V usage is TRBV9 and J usage is TRBJ2-5; D possibly corresponds to TRBD1 (6 bases). Trimming removed 4 bases from V and 11 bases from J, with 21 bases in between. CDR1 and CDR2 from the germline V gene are SGDLS and YYNGEE. CDR3 length: 14 residues.

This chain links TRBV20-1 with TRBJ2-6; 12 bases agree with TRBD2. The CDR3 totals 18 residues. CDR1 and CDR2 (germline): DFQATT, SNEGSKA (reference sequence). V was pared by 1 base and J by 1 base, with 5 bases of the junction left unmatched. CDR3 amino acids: CSARVTSGGTSGANVLTF. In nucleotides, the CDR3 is TGCAGTGCTAGAGTTACTAGCGGGGGGACGTCTGGGGCCAACGTCCTGACTTTC.

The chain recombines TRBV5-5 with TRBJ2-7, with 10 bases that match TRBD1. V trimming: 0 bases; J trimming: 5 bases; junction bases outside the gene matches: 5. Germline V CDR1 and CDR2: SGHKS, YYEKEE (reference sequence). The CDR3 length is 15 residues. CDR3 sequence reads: CASSLVGTGDHEQYF. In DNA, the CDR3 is TGTGCCAGCAGCTTGGTCGGGACAGGGGACCACGAGCAGTACTTC.